This TCR beta chain stems from a study of cytomegalovirus exposure and HLA in healthy donors. Broader study findings: In vitro assays verified that three CMV-associated chains recognized CMV antigens specifically.

On this clone itself: Its antigen is undetermined.

The method was immunoSEQ multiplex PCR; TCRdb's version includes in-frame clones alone and lacks a portion of them. The table records approximately 300,000 clones, more than 80% of them present only once. This sequence was found in a young woman in good health and CMV-seronegative. The sample was PBMCs.

The DNA for the CDR3 is TGTGCCAGCAGGGCGGGGCAGCCCAATCAGCCCCAGCATTTT. Protein sequence: CASRAGQPNQPQHF. The chain employs TRBV28 and TRBJ1-5; tentatively, D is TRBD1 (5 bases). The germline V and J ends were trimmed by 6 bases and 3 bases, with 12 bases remaining between them. The CDR3 contains 14 residues. The germline V gene has CDR1 MDHEN and CDR2 SYDVKM.